The 4 T cell receptor beta chains below come from one sample, sequenced in a study of blood T cell repertoires in COVID-19. Measured with immunoSEQ multiplex PCR; TCRdb has only the in-frame clones, and not every one. Of about 150,000 clones in the sample, 84% were seen once. What was sequenced was PBMCs or T cells enriched from blood (not recorded which). The receptors were sampled from a woman aged 50 to 60 with acute COVID-19.

The rearrangement links TRBV13 to TRBJ2-1; D perhaps matches TRBD2 (6 bases). The germline V gene has CDR1 PRHDT and CDR2 FYEKMQ (reference sequence). Between the trimmed V and J ends, which lost 6 bases and 8 bases, there was a span of 17 bases. This CDR3 region has 14 residues. The CDR3 DNA sequence: TGTGCCAGCAGTCCGGGACTCGGTTTCTATGAGCAGTTCTTC. It translates to CASSPGLGFYEQFF. The full variable domain, with the rest looked up from reference TRBV13 and TRBJ2-1, is AAGVIQSPRHLIKEKRETATLKCYPIPRHDTVYWYQQGPGQDPQFLISFYEKMQSDKGSIPDRFSAQQFSDYHSELNMSSLELGDSALYFCASSPGLGFYEQFFGPGTRLTVL.

A word on this clone: Other DNA sequences within the sample encode an identical CDR3. The genes are TRBV18 and TRBJ2-5; D gene unclear. From germline, CDR1 is KGHSH and CDR2 LQKENI. The CDR3 sequence is 13 residues long. Trimming removed 6 bases at V and 1 base at J, with 9 bases between. This CDR3 reads CASSPGVQETQYF. CDR3 in DNA: TGTGCCAGCTCGCCAGGAGTCCAAGAGACCCAGTACTTC.

The chain links TRBV19 to TRBJ2-6; 7 positions agree with TRBD1. Germline assignment: CDR1 LNHDA and CDR2 SQIVND (reference sequence). V lost 1 base, J lost 0 bases, and 9 bases stayed unmatched. The CDR3 extends over 19 amino acids. The CDR3 DNA follows: TGTGCCAGTAGTATAGTAAGAAGACAGGGAGCCTCTGGGGCCAACGTCCTGACTTTC. Its translation: CASSIVRRQGASGANVLTF.

V and J are TRBV9 and TRBJ2-7, with a possible D match to TRBD2 (5 bases). Trimming shortened V by 3 bases and J by 6 bases, and 10 bases separated the two germline ends. Germline V gene sequence: CDR1 SGDLS, CDR2 YYNGEE. This CDR3 is 12 amino acids long. CDR3 coding DNA: TGTGCCAGCAGCGGGACCGCGGGCGAGCAGTACTTC. Translation gives CASSGTAGEQYF.